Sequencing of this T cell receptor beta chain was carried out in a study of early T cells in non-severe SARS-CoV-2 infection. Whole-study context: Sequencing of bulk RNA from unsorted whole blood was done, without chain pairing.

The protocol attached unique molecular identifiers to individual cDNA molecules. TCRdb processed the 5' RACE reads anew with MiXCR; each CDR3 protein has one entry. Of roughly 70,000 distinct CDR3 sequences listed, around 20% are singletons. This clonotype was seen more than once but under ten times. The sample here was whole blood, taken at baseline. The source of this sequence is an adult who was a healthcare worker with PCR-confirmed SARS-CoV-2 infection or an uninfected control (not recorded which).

CDR3 sequence (DNA): TGTGCCAGCAGAATAGAGGTAGCGGGGGGCCGATACGAGCAGTACTTC. It encodes CASRIEVAGGRYEQYF. This rearrangement joins TRBV5-5 to TRBJ2-7; 10 positions match TRBD2. From germline, CDR1 is SGHKS and CDR2 YYEKEE (reference sequence). This CDR3 has 16 residues. The V gene end was trimmed by 5 bases and the J gene end by 4 bases; junction bases not matched to a gene: 12.